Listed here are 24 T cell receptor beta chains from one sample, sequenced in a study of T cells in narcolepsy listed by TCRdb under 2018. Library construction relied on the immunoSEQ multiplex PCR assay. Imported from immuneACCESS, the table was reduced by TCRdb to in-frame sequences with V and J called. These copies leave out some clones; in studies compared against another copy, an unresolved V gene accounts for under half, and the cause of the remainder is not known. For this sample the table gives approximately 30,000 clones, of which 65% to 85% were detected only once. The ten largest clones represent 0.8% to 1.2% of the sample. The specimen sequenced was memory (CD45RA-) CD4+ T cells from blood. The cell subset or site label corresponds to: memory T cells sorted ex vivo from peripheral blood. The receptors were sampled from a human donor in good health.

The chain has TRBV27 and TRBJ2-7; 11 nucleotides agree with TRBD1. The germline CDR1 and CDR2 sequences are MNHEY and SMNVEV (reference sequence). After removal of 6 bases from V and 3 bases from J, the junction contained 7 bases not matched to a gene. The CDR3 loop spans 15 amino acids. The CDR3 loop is CASSLRDRGVYEQYF. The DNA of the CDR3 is TGTGCCAGCAGCCTCCGGGACAGGGGGGTCTACGAGCAGTACTTC.

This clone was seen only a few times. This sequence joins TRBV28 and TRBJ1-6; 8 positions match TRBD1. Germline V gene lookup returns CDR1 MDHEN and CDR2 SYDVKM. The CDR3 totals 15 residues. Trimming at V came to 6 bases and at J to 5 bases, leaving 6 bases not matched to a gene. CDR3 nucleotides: TGTGCCAGCAGGCCCAGGGGGCCCGATAATTCACCCCTCCACTTT. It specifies CASRPRGPDNSPLHF.

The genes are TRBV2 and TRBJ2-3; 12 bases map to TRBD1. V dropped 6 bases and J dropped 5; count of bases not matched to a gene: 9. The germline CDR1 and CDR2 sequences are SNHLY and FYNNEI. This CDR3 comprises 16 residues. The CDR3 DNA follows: TGTGCCAGCAGGGACGCCGGGACAGGGGGCGTAGATACGCAGTATTTT. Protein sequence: CASRDAGTGGVDTQYF. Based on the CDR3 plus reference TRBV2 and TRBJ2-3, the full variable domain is EPEVTQTPSHQVTQMGQEVILRCVPISNHLYFYWYRQILGQKVEFLVSFYNNEISEKSEIFDDQFSVERPDGSNFTLKIRSTKLEDSAMYFCASRDAGTGGVDTQYFGPGTRLTVL.

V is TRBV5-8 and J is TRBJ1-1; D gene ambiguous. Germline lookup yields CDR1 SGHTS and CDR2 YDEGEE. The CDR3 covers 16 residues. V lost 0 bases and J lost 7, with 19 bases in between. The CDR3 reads CASSLEGRGFRGEAFF. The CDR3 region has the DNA TGTGCCAGCAGCTTGGAGGGAAGAGGGTTTAGAGGTGAAGCTTTCTTT.

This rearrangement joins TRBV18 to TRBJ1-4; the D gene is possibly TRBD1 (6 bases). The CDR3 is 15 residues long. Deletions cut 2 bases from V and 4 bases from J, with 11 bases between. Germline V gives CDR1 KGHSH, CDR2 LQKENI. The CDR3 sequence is CASSPIGQFNEKLFF. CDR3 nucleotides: TGTGCCAGCTCACCAATCGGACAGTTTAATGAAAAACTGTTTTTT.

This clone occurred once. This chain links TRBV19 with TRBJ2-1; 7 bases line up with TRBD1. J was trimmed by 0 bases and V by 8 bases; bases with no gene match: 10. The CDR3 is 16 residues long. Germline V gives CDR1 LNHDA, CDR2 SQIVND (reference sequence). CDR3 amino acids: CASGTPTGSSYNEQFF. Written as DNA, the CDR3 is TGTGCCAGTGGGACCCCGACAGGGAGCTCCTACAATGAGCAGTTCTTC.

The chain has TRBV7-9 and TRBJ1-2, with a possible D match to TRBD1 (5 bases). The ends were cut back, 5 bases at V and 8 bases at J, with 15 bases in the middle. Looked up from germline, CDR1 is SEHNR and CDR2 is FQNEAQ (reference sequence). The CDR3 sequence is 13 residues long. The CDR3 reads CASSPQGLGGYTF. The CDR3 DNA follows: TGTGCCAGCAGCCCGCAGGGCCTTGGGGGCTACACCTTC.

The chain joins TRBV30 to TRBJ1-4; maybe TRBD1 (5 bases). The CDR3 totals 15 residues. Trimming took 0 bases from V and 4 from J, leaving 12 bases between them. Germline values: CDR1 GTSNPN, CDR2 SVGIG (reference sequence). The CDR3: CAWSVIGTLNEKLFF. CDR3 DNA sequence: TGTGCCTGGAGTGTAATCGGGACTCTTAATGAAAAACTGTTTTTT.

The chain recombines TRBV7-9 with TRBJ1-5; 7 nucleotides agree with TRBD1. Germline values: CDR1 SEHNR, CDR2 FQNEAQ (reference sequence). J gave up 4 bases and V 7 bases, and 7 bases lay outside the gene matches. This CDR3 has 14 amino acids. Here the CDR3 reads CASTLEGANQPQHF. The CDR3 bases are TGTGCCAGCACCCTCGAGGGGGCAAATCAGCCCCAGCATTTT.

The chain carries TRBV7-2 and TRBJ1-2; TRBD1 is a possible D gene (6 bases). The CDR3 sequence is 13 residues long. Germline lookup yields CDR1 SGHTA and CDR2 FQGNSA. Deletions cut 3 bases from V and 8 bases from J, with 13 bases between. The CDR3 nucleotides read TGTGCCAGCAGCTTGTCAGGGGCGGAAGGCTACACCTTC. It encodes CASSLSGAEGYTF.

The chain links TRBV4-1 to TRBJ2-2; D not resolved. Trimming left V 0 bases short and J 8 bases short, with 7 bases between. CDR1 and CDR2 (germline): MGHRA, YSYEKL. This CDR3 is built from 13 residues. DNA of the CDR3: TGCGCCAGCAGCCAAGAGGATCTAGGGGAGCTGTTTTTT. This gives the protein CASSQEDLGELFF.

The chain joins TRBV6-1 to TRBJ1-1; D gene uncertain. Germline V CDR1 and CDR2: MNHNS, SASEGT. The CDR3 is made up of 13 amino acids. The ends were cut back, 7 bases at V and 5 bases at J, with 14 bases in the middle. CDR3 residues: CASTWGGWTEAFF. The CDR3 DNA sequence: TGTGCCAGCACTTGGGGAGGGTGGACTGAAGCTTTCTTT.

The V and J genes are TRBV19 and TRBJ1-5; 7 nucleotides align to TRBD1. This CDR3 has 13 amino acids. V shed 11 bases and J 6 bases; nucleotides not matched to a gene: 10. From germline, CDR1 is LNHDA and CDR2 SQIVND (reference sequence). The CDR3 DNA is TGTGCCGCAGGGACACAGGGGAGTCAGCCCCAGCATTTT. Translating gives CAAGTQGSQPQHF.

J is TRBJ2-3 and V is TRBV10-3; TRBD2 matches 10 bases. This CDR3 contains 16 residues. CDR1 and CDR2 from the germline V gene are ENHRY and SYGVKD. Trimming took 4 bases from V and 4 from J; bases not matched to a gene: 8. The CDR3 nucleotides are TGTGCCATCAGTGCGGCGACTAGCGGGTGGGCAGATACGCAGTATTTT. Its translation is CAISAATSGWADTQYF.

The CDR3 DNA follows: TGTGCCACCCAGACAGACACAGATACGCAGTATTTT. Its translation: CATQTDTDTQYF. The chain uses TRBV28 and TRBJ2-3, with D possibly being TRBD1 (5 bases). Germline loops: CDR1 MDHEN, CDR2 SYDVKM. This CDR3 comprises 12 residues. Trimming took 10 bases from V and 2 from J, leaving 10 bases between them.

The chain's CDR3 is CASSLERYNSPLHF. CDR3 sequence (DNA): TGTGCCAGCAGCTTGGAGCGATATAATTCACCCCTCCACTTT. The V gene is TRBV5-6, the J gene TRBJ1-6; D is uncertain. The V and J ends lost 0 bases and 4 bases respectively, with 5 bases between them. From germline, CDR1 is SGHDT and CDR2 YYEEEE. The CDR3 extends over 14 amino acids.

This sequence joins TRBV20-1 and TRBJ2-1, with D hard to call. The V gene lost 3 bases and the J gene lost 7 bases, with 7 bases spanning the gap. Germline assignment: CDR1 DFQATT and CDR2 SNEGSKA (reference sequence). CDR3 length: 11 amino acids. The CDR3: CSASSKNEQFF. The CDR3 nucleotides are TGCAGTGCTAGCTCAAAGAATGAGCAGTTCTTC.

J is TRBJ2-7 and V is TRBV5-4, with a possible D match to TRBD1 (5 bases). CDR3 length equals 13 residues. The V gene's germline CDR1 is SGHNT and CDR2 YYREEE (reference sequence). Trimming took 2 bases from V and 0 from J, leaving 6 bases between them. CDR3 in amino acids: CASSLGVSYEQYF. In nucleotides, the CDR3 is TGTGCCAGCAGCTTAGGGGTCTCCTACGAGCAGTACTTC.

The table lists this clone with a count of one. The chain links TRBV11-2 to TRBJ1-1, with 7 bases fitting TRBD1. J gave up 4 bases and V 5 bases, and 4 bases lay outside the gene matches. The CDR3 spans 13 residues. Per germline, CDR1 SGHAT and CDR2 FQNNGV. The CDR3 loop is CASSNRQGTEAFF. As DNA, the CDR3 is TGTGCCAGCAGCAACCGACAGGGCACTGAAGCTTTCTTT.

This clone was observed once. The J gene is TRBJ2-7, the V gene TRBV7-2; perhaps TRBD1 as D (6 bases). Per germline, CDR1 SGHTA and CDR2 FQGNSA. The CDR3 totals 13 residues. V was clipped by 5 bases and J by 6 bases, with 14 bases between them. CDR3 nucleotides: TGTGCCAGCAGCAGCTTAGTAGGGGGCGAGCAGTACTTC. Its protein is CASSSLVGGEQYF.

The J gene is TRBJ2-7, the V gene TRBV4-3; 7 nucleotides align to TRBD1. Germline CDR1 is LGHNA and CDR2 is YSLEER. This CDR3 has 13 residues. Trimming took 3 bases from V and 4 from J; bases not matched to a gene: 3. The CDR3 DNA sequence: TGCGCCAGCAGCCACGGGACAGAATACGAGCAGTACTTC. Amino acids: CASSHGTEYEQYF.

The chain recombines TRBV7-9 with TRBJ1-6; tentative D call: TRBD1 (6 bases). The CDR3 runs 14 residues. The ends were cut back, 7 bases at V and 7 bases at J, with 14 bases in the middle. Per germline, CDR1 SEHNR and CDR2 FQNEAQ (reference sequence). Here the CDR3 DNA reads TGTGCCAGCACCTGGGGCGGACAGAATTCACCCCTCCACTTT. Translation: CASTWGGQNSPLHF.

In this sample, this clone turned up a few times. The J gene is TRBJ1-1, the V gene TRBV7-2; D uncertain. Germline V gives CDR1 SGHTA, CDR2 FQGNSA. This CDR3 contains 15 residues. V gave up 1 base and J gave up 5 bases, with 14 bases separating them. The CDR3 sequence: CASSLGRVKVTEAFF. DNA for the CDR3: TGTGCCAGCAGCTTAGGGAGGGTGAAAGTTACTGAAGCTTTCTTT.

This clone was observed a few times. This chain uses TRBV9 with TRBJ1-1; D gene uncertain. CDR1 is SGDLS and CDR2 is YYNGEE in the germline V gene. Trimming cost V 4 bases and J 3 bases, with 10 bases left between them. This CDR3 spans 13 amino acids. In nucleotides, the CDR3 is TGTGCCAGCAGCTCCCGTTGGGACACTGAAGCTTTCTTT. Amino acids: CASSSRWDTEAFF.